This T cell receptor (beta chain) was found in a study of neoadjuvant anti-PD-1 for oral cavity cancer. Assay used: immunoSEQ multiplex PCR; TCRdb lists only in-frame clones, some missing. The sample lists around 13,000 clones; about 65% were seen once. This clone was seen a handful of times. The antigen is unknown. Whole-study findings and limits: TCR analyses covered only a few patients per response group.

The TCR comes from a person aged 35 to 85 with oral cavity squamous cell carcinoma. The sample was PBMCs, taken before nivolumab (anti-PD-1) treatment.

This chain's CDR3 is CASSQEGTGGLPLHF. In DNA, the CDR3 is TGCGCCAGCAGCCAAGAAGGGACTGGGGGTTTACCCCTCCACTTT. The V gene is TRBV4-1, the J gene TRBJ1-6, with D perhaps TRBD1 (5 bases). The V gene lost 0 bases and the J gene lost 12 bases, with 15 bases spanning the gap. Germline V CDR1 and CDR2: MGHRA, YSYEKL. This CDR3 has 15 amino acids.